One and the same sample provided the 6 T cell receptor beta chains below, sequenced in a study of blood T cell repertoires in COVID-19. Method: immunoSEQ multiplex PCR; TCRdb's copy keeps in-frame clones and lacks some. The sample holds about 300,000 clones, roughly 90% seen once. Sequencing was carried out using peripheral blood. The receptors stem from a woman aged 25 to 39 with COVID-19, enrolled during active disease.

This sequence joins TRBV6-5 and TRBJ2-2; D may be TRBD2 (6 bases). V was clipped by 5 bases and J by 6 bases, with 16 bases between them. CDR1 MNHEY and CDR2 SVGAGI come from the germline V gene. The CDR3 is 15 residues long. The CDR3 region is CASSTSGESAGELFF. DNA for the CDR3: TGTGCCAGCAGTACCTCGGGGGAATCGGCCGGGGAGCTGTTTTTT.

This rearrangement joins TRBV7-9 to TRBJ1-6; the D gene is possibly TRBD1 (5 bases). V lost 5 bases to trimming and J lost 11 bases, with 13 bases between them. Per the germline V gene, CDR1 is SEHNR and CDR2 is FQNEAQ (reference sequence). The CDR3 is 13 residues long. CDR3 bases: TGTGCCAGCAGCCCCCAGGGCGGAGCACCCCTCCACTTT. Amino acids: CASSPQGGAPLHF.

The chain couples TRBV3-1 (or the pseudogene TRBV3-2) to TRBJ1-4; tentative D call: TRBD1 (5 bases). The V and J ends lost 1 base and 5 bases respectively, with 8 bases between them. The CDR3 runs to 14 residues. The germline CDR1 and CDR2 sequences are LGHDT and YNNKEL (reference sequence). For the CDR3, the DNA is TGTGCCAGCAGCCAAGGCCAGGGAAATGAAAAACTGTTTTTT. It is translated as CASSQGQGNEKLFF.

The chain recombines TRBV15 with TRBJ2-3, with D hard to call. The V end was cut by 5 bases, the J end by 2 bases, with 17 bases between. The CDR3 is 16 amino acids. Germline CDR1 reads LNHNV; CDR2 reads YYDKDF (reference sequence). CDR3 DNA sequence: TGTGCCACCAGCCGAAGACGGGTTGGTGTCACAGATACGCAGTATTTT. Protein product: CATSRRRVGVTDTQYF.

This clone was seen ten or more times. The rearrangement joins TRBV4-3 to TRBJ1-2, with D possibly TRBD1 on 5 matching bases. The CDR3 sequence is 16 residues long. Germline CDR1 LGHNA, CDR2 YSLEER. Trimming stripped 4 bases from V and 4 bases from J, with 19 bases between. CDR3 sequence: CASSRSDRPTFYGYTF. The CDR3, as DNA: TGCGCCAGCAGCCGTTCTGACAGACCTACCTTCTATGGCTACACCTTC.

The chain recombines TRBV27 with TRBJ1-1; TRBD1 agrees at 8 bases. The CDR3 consists of 15 residues. Germline-derived CDR1 and CDR2 are MNHEY and SMNVEV (reference sequence). With 6 bases clipped from V and 1 base from J, the junction kept 7 bases outside the gene matches. Here the CDR3 reads CASRADRGANTEAFF. The CDR3 DNA reads as TGTGCCAGCAGGGCTGACAGGGGTGCGAACACTGAAGCTTTCTTT.